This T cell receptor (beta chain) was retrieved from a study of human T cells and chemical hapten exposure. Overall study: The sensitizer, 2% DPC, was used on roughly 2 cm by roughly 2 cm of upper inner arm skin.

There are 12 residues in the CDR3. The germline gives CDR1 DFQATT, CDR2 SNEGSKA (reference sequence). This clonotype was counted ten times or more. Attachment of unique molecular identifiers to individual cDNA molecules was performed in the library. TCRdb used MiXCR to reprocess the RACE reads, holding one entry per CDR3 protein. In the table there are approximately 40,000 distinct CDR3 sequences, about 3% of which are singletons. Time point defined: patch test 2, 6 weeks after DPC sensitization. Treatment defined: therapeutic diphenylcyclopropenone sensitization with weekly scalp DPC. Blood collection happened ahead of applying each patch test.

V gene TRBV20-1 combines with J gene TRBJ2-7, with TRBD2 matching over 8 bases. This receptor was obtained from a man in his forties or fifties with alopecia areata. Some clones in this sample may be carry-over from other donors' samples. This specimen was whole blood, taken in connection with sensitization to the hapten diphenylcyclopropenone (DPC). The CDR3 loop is CSGGGNSYEQYF. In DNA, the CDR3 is TGCAGCGGGGGGGGGAACTCCTACGAGCAGTACTTC.